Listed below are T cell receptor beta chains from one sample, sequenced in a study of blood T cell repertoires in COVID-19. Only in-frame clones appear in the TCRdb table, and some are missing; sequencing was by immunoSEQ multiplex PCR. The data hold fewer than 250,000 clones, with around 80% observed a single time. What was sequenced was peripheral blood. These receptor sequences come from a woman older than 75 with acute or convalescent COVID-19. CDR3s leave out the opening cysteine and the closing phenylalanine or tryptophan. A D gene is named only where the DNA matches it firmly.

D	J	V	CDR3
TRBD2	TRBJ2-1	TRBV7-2	ASSFRSGGAGEQF
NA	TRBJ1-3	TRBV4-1	ASRGDSGDRNTIY
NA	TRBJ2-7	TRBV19	ASRGRAGLNYEQY
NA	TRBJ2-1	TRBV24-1	ATSDLGTFNYNEQF
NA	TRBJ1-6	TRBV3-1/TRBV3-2	ASSLSWGPADSPLH
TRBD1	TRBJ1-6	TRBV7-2	ASSSKIRQGAPNSPLH
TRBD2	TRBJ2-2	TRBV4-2	ASSQEASGGYTGELF
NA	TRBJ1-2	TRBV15	ATSTTGFGYT
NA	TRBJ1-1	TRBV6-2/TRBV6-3	ASSYSSSRRTEAF
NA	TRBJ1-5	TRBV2	ASSEQGNQPQH
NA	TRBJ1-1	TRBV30	AWSANSNTEAF
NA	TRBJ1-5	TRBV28	ASRSNREYSNQPQH
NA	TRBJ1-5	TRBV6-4	ASSDEGGQPQH
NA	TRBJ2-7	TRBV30	AWSQGSGLYEQY
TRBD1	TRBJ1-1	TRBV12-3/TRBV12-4	ASSPQGRRAF
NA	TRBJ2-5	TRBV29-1	SVAAQETQY
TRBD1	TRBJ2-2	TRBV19	ASSADRETGELF
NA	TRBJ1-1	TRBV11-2	ASSRGEYTATEAF
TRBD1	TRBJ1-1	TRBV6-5	ASSPQVRGTEAF
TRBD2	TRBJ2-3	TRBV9	ASSGGLAGASTDTQY
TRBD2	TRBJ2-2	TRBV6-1	ASSAPAGGELTGELF
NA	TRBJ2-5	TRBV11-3	ASSLAPSRKETQY
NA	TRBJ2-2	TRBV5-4	ASSPSLVLGELF
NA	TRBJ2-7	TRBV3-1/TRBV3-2	ASSQDISGTYEQY
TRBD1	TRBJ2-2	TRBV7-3	ASSLGAGGLNTGELF
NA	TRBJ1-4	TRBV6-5	ASTSQTTNEKLF
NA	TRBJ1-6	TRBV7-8	ASSLQQESPLH
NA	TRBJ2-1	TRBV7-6	ASSLASSNEQF
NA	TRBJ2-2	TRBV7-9	ASSLASGLGELF
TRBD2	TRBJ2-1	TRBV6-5	ASSSGLAGGKQF
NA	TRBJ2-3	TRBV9	ASSVGAGGDGSTDTQY
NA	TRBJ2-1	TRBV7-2	ASSGLPKDEQF
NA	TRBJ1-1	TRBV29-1	SVQPEFGSAF
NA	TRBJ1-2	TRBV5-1	ASSPGTNYGYT
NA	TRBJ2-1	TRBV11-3	ASSLRGSPYNEQF
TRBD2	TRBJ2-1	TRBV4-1	ASSQAQSGGAYEQF
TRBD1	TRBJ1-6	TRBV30	AWSGDGTVNSPLH